The present T cell receptor beta chain was sequenced within a study of shared clonotypes between healthy human individuals. Everyone who donated was a Caucasian adult who lived in Nashville, Tennessee. The assay was immunoSEQ multiplex PCR, and TCRdb's table has in-frame clones only and misses some. The top ten hold 0.3% to 0.45% of the sample, which has some 2,500,000 clones, around 92% seen once. This TCR was sampled from a man younger than 30 in good health. Some clones in this sample may be carry-over from other donors' samples. Sequenced sample: naive CD4+ T cells from PBMCs. This sample's subset: CD45RA+ positively selected.

CDR3 nucleotides: TGTGCCAGCAGCCAAGGACTCCACGCGGAGCAGTACTTC. This encodes CASSQGLHAEQYF. The chain couples TRBV7-7 to TRBJ2-7, with TRBD2 as a possible D gene (5 bases). CDR1 is SSHAT and CDR2 is FNYEAQ in the germline V gene (reference sequence). V was shortened by 5 bases and J by 7 bases, with 15 bases between the two germline ends. This CDR3 is built from 13 residues.